The T cell receptor (beta chain) described here comes from a study of shared clonotypes between healthy human individuals. Study outcomes and limitations: The generation probabilities recorded for non-shared clonotypes fell below those of clonotypes shared by all four donors. The naive CD4 repertoires of a handful of donors were compared, and 5% to 6.5% of clonotypes were shared.

Concerning this clone itself: What it binds is not known.

Among the donors, all were Caucasian adults who lived in Nashville, Tennessee. Authors' analysis steps: ImmunoSEQ gave junction-only sequences without quality scores, so filtering differed. Sequencing used immunoSEQ multiplex PCR; TCRdb keeps in-frame clones, though not all of them. Clone size and the V and J calls come from that table; the DNA yielded D and trimming. The sample records 180,000 or so clones, 90% to 95% being singletons. Sequenced input: naive CD4+ T cells sorted from blood. Subset noted: CD45RA+ positively selected. The receptor's source is a woman aged 25 to 39 in good health.

DNA of the CDR3: TGTGCCAGCAGTTACTCGAGGCCGGGGCTCTACGAGCAGTACTTC. It specifies CASSYSRPGLYEQYF. The chain employs TRBV6-5 and TRBJ2-7; D assignment may be TRBD1 or TRBD2 (5 bases each). Trimming pared 0 bases from V and 3 bases from J, leaving 12 bases between. This CDR3 region has 15 residues. Germline V gives CDR1 MNHEY, CDR2 SVGAGI.